The 3 T cell receptor beta chains below all came from one sample that was sequenced in a study of early T cells in non-severe SARS-CoV-2 infection. A single record per CDR3 protein comes from TCRdb applying MiXCR to the 5' RACE reads. The sample records approximately 56,000 distinct CDR3 sequences, over 8% being singletons. Sample: whole blood. The receptors come from an adult who was a healthcare worker with PCR-confirmed SARS-CoV-2 infection or an uninfected control (not recorded which).

This clonotype was recorded many times. The chain recombines TRBV7-2 with TRBJ2-7; TRBD2 aligns across 8 bases. Germline assignment: CDR1 SGHTA and CDR2 FQGNSA. Trimming removed 2 bases from V and 6 bases from J; junction bases left unmatched: 9. This CDR3 contains 15 residues. The CDR3 loop reads CASSLFSSGSGEQYF. The CDR3 DNA is TGTGCCAGCAGCTTATTTTCCAGCGGGAGTGGCGAGCAGTACTTC.

This clonotype was counted at least ten times. The chain couples TRBV20-1 to TRBJ2-6; unclear D gene. CDR1 is DFQATT, CDR2 SNEGSKA, per germline (reference sequence). Trimming left V 1 base short and J 1 base short, with 8 bases between. This CDR3 is built from 15 residues. CDR3 amino acids: CSARAPLSGANVLTF. CDR3 coding DNA: TGCAGTGCTAGAGCCCCTCTTTCTGGGGCCAACGTCCTGACTTTC.

This clonotype was detected ten times or more. The chain couples TRBV7-2 to TRBJ2-1; 14 positions agree with TRBD2. V lost 4 bases, J lost 6 bases, and 2 bases stayed unmatched. The CDR3 has 15 residues. Germline assignment: CDR1 SGHTA and CDR2 FQGNSA. For the CDR3, the DNA is TGTGCCAGCAGCTGGGGGACTAGCGGGGGCAATGAGCAGTTCTTC. The encoded protein is CASSWGTSGGNEQFF.